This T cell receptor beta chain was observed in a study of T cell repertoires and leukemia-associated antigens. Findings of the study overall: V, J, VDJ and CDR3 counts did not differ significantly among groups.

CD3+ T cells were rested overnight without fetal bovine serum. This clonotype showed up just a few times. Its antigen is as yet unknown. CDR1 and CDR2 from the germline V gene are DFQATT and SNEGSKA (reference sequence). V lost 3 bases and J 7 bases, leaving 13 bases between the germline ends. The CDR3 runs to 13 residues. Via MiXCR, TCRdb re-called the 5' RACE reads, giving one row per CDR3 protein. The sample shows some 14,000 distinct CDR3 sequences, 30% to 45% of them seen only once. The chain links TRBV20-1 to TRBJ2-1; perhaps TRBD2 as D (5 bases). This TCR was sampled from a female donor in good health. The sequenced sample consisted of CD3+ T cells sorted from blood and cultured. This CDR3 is CSARGWPGNEQFF. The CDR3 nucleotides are TGCAGTGCTAGGGGGTGGCCGGGGAATGAGCAGTTCTTC.